Included here is one TCR beta chain sequence, with context. Its antigen is not identified. Assay used: immunoSEQ multiplex PCR; TCRdb lists only in-frame clones, some missing. In the table there are almost 85,000 clones, 91% of which are singletons. This specimen belongs to a study of graft-versus-host responses after intestinal transplantation. Study summary: Multivisceral, liver-intestinal, or isolated intestinal transplants were given to recipients. Every one of the recipients received anti-thymocyte globulin induction and afterwards took tacrolimus and steroids for 3 to 4 years. Study-wide results and limits: The presence of high graft-versus-host to host-versus-graft clonal ratios in allografts characterized patients with graft-donor T cell macrochimerism. GvH clonotypes were identified within recipient marrow, with a subset emerging first in ileum or blood.

The CDR3 is made up of 16 amino acids. Germline loops: CDR1 SGDLS, CDR2 YYNGEE. V dropped 4 bases and J dropped 5; count of bases not matched to a gene: 11. Sequencing used unstimulated CD4+ T cells sorted from spleen or lymph node cells, obtained before intestinal transplant. The rearrangement uses TRBV9 and TRBJ2-1; TRBD2 matches at 8 bases. The receptor was derived from a human donor who received an intestinal transplant. The CDR3 DNA reads as TGTGCCAGCAGCTCAGACCCGGGGGGGCAACACAATGAGCAGTTCTTC. It is translated as CASSSDPGGQHNEQFF.